This TCR beta chain was sequenced in a study of T cell repertoires in cytomegalovirus infection. Broader study findings: It was HLA-C-restricted CMV-specific TCR beta clonotypes that dominated the response ex vivo.

The J segment lost 0 bases and the V segment lost 5 bases, leaving 4 bases of the junction unmatched. Germline V CDR1 and CDR2: SGHTA, FQGNSA. The CDR3 loop spans 16 amino acids. This clonotype was seen repeatedly, ten times or more. Its matching antigen is unknown. Using its own MiXCR run on the reads, TCRdb lists one record per CDR3 protein. The sample carries some 560,000 distinct CDR3 sequences, over 35% recorded once. The sequencing here drew on cultured PBMCs, taken from culture after CMV antigen stimulation. This sequence joins TRBV7-2 and TRBJ2-3, with TRBD2 matching over 11 bases. This clonotype originated in a human donor in good health (CMV status not recorded). Some clones in this sample may be carry-over from other donors' samples. The CDR3 loop reads CASSLGTSGSTDTQYF. The CDR3 DNA reads as TGTGCCAGCAGCCTCGGGACTAGCGGAAGCACAGATACGCAGTATTTT.